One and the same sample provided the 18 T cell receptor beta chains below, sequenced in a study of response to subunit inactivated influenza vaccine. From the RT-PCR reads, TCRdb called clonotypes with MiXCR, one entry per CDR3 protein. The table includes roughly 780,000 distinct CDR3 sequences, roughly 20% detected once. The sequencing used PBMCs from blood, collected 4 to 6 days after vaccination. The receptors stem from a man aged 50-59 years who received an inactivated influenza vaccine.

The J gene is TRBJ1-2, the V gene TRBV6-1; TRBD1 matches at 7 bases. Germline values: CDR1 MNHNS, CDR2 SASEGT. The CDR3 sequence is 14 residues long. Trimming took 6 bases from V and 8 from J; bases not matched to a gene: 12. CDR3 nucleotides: TGTGCCAGCAGCAGGGGGTCCGGGGGAAGGGGCTACACCTTC. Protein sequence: CASSRGSGGRGYTF.

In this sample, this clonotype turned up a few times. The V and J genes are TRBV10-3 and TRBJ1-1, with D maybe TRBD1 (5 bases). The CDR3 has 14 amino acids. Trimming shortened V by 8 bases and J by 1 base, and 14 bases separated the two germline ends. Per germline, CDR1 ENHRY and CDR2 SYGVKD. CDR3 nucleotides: TGTGCCATCTCACGGGCAGGGACGAACACTGAAGCTTTCTTT. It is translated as CAISRAGTNTEAFF.

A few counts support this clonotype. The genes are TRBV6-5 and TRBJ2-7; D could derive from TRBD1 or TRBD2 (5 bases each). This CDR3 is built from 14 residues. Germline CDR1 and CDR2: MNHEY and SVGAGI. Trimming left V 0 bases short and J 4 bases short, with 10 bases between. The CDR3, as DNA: TGTGCCAGCAGTTACTCACTAGGGGAGTACGAGCAGTACTTC. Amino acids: CASSYSLGEYEQYF.

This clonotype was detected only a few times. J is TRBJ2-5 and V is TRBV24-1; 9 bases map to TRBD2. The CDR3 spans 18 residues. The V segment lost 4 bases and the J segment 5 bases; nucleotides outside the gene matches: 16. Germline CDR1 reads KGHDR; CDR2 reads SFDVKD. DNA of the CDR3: TGTGCCACCAGTGACCCGGGACTAGCAGGAGGGGATATCGAGACCCAGTACTTC. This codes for CATSDPGLAGGDIETQYF.

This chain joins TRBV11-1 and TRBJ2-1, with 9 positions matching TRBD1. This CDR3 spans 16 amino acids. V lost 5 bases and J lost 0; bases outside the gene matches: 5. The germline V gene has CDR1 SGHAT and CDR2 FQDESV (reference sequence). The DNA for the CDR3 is TGTGCCAGCAGCCCGGCACAGGGGGCCTCCTACAATGAGCAGTTCTTC. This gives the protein CASSPAQGASYNEQFF.

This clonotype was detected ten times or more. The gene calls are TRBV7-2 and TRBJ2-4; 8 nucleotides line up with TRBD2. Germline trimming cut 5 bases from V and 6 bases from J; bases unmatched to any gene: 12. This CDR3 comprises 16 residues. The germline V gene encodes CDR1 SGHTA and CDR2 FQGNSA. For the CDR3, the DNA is TGTGCCAGCAGCACTTCAATAGCGGGAAGGAGAAACATTCAGTACTTC. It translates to CASSTSIAGRRNIQYF.

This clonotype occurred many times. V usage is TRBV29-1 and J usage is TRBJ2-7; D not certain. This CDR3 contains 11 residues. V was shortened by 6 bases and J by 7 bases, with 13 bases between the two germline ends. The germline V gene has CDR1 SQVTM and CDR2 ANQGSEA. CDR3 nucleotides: TGCAGCGTCAAAGGGATGGGTGAGCAGTACTTC. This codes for CSVKGMGEQYF.

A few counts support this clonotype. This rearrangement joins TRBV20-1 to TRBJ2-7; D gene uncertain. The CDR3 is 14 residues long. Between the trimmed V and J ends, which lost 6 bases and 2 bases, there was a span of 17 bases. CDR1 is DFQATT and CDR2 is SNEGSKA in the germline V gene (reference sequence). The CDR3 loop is CSASDKGITYEQYF. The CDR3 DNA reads TGCAGTGCATCAGACAAGGGAATTACCTACGAGCAGTACTTC.

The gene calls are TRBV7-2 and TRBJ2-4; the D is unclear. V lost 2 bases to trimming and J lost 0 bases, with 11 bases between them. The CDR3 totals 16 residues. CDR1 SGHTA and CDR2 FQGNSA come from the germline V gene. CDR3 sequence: CASSLTEALAKNIQYF. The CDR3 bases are TGTGCCAGCAGCTTAACGGAAGCCCTAGCCAAAAACATTCAGTACTTC.

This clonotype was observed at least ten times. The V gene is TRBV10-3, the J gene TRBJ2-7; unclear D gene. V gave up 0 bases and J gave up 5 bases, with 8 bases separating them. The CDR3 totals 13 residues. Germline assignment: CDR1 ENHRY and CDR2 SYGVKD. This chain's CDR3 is CAISESRTDEQYF. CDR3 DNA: TGTGCCATCAGTGAGTCGAGGACGGACGAGCAGTACTTC.

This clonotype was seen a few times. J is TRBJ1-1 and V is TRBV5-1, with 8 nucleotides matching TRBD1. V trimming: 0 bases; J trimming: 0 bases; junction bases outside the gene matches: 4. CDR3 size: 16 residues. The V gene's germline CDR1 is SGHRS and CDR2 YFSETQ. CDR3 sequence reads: CASSLVGRGLNTEAFF. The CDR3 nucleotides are TGCGCCAGCAGCTTGGTTGGCAGGGGGCTGAACACTGAAGCTTTCTTT.

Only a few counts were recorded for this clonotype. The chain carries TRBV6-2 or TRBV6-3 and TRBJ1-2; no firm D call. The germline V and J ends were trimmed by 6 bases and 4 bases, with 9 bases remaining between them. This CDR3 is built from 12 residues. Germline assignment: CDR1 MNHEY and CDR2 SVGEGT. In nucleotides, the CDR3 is TGTGCCAGCAGGGCAGAAGCCTATGGCTACACCTTC. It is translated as CASRAEAYGYTF.

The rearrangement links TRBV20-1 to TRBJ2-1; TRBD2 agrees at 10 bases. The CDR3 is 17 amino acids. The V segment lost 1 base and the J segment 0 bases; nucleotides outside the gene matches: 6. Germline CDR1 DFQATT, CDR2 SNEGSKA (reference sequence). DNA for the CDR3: TGCAGTGCTAGAGGTCGTCTAGCGGGAGCCTCCTACAATGAGCAGTTCTTC. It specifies CSARGRLAGASYNEQFF.

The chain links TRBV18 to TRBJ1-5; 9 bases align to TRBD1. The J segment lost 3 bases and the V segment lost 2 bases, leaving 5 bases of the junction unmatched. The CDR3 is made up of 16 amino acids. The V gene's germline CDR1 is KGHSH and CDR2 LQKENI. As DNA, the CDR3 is TGTGCCAGCTCACCAGACAGGGGGAATATCAATCAGCCCCAGCATTTT. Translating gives CASSPDRGNINQPQHF.

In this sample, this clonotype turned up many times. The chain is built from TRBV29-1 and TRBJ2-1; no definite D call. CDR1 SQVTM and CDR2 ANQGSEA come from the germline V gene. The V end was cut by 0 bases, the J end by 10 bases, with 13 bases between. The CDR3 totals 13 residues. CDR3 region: CSVEEARLNEQFF. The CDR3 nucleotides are TGCAGCGTTGAAGAGGCCCGACTTAACGAGCAGTTCTTC.

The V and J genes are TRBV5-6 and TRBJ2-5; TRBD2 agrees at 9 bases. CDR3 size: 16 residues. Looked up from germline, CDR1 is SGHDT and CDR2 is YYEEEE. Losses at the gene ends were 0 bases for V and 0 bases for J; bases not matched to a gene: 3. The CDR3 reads CASSLAPSGDQETQYF. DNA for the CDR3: TGTGCCAGCAGCTTGGCTCCTAGCGGGGACCAAGAGACCCAGTACTTC.

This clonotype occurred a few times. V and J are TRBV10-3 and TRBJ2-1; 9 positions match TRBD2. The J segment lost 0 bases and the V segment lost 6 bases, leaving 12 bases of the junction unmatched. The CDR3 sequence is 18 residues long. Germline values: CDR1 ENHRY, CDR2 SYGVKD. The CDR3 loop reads CAISETSGDLSSYNEQFF. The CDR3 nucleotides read TGTGCCATCAGCGAGACTAGCGGCGACCTGAGCTCCTACAATGAGCAGTTCTTC.

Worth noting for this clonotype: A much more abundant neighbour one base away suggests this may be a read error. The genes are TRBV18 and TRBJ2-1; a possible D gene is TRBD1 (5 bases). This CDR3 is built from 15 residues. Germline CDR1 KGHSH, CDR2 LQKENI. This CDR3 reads CASSPNQGSNSEKFF. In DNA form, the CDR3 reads TGTGCCAGCTCACCAAATCAGGGATCTAACAGTGAGAAGTTCTTC. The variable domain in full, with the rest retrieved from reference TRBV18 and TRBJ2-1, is NAGVMQNPRHLVRRRGQEARLRCSPMKGHSHVYWYRQLPEEGLKFMVYLQKENIIDESGMPKERFSAEFPKEGPSILRIQQVVRGDSAAYFCASSPNQGSNSEKFFGPGTRLTVL.